This T cell receptor beta chain was identified during a study of shared clonotypes between healthy human individuals. In this sample, this clone turned up a few times. The CDR3 length is 17 residues. Trimming at V came to 2 bases and at J to 1 base, leaving 6 bases not matched to a gene. Germline V gene sequence: CDR1 SGHTA, CDR2 FQGNSA. Generated by immunoSEQ multiplex PCR, the TCRdb table keeps only in-frame clones and is missing some. The sample lists around 940,000 clones, approximately 76% occurring once. The origin of this receptor is a man aged 18-30 years in good health. Sequences were obtained from memory CD4+ T cells sorted from blood. As to subset: CD45RA-negative fraction. The V call is TRBV7-2, the J call TRBJ2-2; 8 nucleotides agree with TRBD1. The CDR3 here is CASSLPSGGRNTGELFF. The CDR3 DNA reads as TGTGCCAGCAGCTTACCGTCAGGGGGCAGGAACACCGGGGAGCTGTTTTTT.